This T cell receptor beta chain was sequenced in a study of kidney transplant recipient with SARS-CoV-2 infection. From the reads, TCRdb called clonotypes with MiXCR, one entry per CDR3 protein. Altogether about 250,000 distinct CDR3 sequences are present, less than 35% being singletons, with the ten largest covering roughly 7%. This clonotype was seen many times. The V gene's germline CDR1 is ENHRY and CDR2 SYGVKD. Trimming took 2 bases from V and 8 from J; bases not matched to a gene: 13. CDR3 size: 17 residues. The input for sequencing was a blood sample, taken at baseline and on day 111 from a kidney transplant recipient. The TCR comes from a young adult male patient who had COVID-19 and was a kidney transplant recipient. Some T cells may be graft donor cells. The V and J genes are TRBV10-3 and TRBJ1-1, with 11 bases fitting TRBD1. CDR3 amino acids: CAISEPGTGGSSVEAFF. As DNA, the CDR3 is TGTGCCATCAGTGAGCCCGGGACAGGGGGTTCCTCAGTGGAAGCTTTCTTT.